This T cell receptor beta chain derives from a study of blood T cell repertoires in COVID-19. Sequencing used immunoSEQ multiplex PCR; TCRdb keeps in-frame clones, though not all of them. In the table there are more than 150,000 clones, roughly 76% of which are singletons. As to this clone: The junction differs from germline at one of its ends, possibly a read error.

Germline V gives CDR1 LNHDA, CDR2 SQIVND (reference sequence). This CDR3 is built from 18 residues. This receptor was taken from a woman older than 75 with COVID-19, enrolled during active disease. Specimen: peripheral blood. The chain joins TRBV19 to TRBJ2-2, with TRBD1 matching 7 bases. The CDR3 sequence is CVSSINTGQFANTGELFF. CDR3 nucleotide sequence: TGTGTCAGTAGTATAAACACGGGACAGTTCGCGAACACCGGGGAGCTGTTTTTT.